The 12 T cell receptor beta chains in this list originate from one sample, sequenced in a study of shared clonotypes between healthy human individuals (dated by TCRdb to about 2020). Library generation was performed with the immunoSEQ multiplex PCR assay. The clones in this table, taken by TCRdb from immuneACCESS, are in-frame only. Not every clone is retained; where verified, under half of the shortfall comes from an unresolved V gene, and the cause of the rest is unknown. The sample includes over a million clones, with 95% to 99% observed a single time. The ten largest account for roughly 0.4% of the sample. The sample taken for sequencing was naive CD4+ T cells sorted from blood. This sample's cell subset or site label indicates: CD45RA+ positively selected. The receptor set was obtained from a man aged 25-45 years in good health.

The chain has TRBV5-4 and TRBJ2-2; D not certain. The germline CDR1 and CDR2 sequences are SGHNT and YYREEE (reference sequence). This CDR3 spans 13 amino acids. Deletions cut 4 bases from V and 7 bases from J, with 11 bases between. The CDR3 region has the DNA TGTGCCAGCAGCGTCACAGAAAACGGGGAGCTGTTTTTT. Translated, it gives CASSVTENGELFF.

V and J are TRBV28 and TRBJ1-5; 8 positions agree with TRBD1. CDR1 MDHEN and CDR2 SYDVKM come from the germline V gene. The CDR3 contains 15 residues. The J segment lost 6 bases and the V segment lost 6 bases, leaving 10 bases of the junction unmatched. The CDR3 reads CASSPGQGLVQPQHF. The CDR3 DNA is TGTGCCAGCAGCCCTGGACAGGGTTTGGTTCAGCCCCAGCATTTT.

The CDR3 nucleotides read TGTGCCAGCGGCAAGAAGAGGAGCGGGAACATTCAGTACTTC. Residues: CASGKKRSGNIQYF. This sequence joins TRBV11-1 and TRBJ2-4, with TRBD2 as a possible D gene (6 bases). Trimming took off 8 bases at V and 7 bases at J, with 18 bases between the two ends. This CDR3 region has 14 residues. Germline assignment: CDR1 SGHAT and CDR2 FQDESV (reference sequence).

This chain links TRBV19 with TRBJ2-3, with unresolved D. Trimming removed 8 bases at V and 5 bases at J, with 11 bases between. Germline CDR1 is LNHDA and CDR2 is SQIVND (reference sequence). The CDR3 is 12 amino acids. The CDR3 DNA is TGTGCCAGTGCCCAAGTGGGAGATACGCAGTATTTT. This translates into CASAQVGDTQYF. Variable domain in full (rest from reference TRBV19 and TRBJ2-3): DGGITQSPKYLFRKEGQNVTLSCEQNLNHDAMYWYRQDPGQGLRLIYYSQIVNDFQKGDIAEGYSVSREKKESFPLTVTSAQKNPTAFYLCASAQVGDTQYFGPGTRLTVL.

This clone was seen a single time. This rearrangement joins TRBV5-4 to TRBJ2-7; a possible D gene is TRBD1 (6 bases). The CDR3 contains 13 residues. V was clipped by 3 bases and J by 1 base, with 8 bases between them. From germline, CDR1 is SGHNT and CDR2 YYREEE (reference sequence). The CDR3 protein is CASSYRESYEQYF. The CDR3 DNA reads TGTGCCAGCAGCTACAGGGAATCCTACGAGCAGTACTTC.

This chain connects TRBV21-1 to TRBJ2-1; TRBD2, the table's D call, was not compared with the DNA. TRBV21-1 is labeled a pseudogene. The length of the CDR3 is 15 residues. CDR3 coding DNA: TGTGCCAGCAGCATGAAAAAGCGGGAGCTGGATGAGCAGTTCTTC. This codes for CASSMKKRELDEQFF.

The rearrangement links TRBV14 to TRBJ2-5; 11 bases are a match to TRBD2. Trimming at V came to 3 bases and at J to 1 base, leaving 10 bases not matched to a gene. In germline, CDR1 is SGHDN, CDR2 FVKESK. This CDR3 contains 18 residues. The DNA of the CDR3 is TGTGCCAGCAGCCAGGGGCTAGCGGGAGGCGCGCTCCAAGAGACCCAGTACTTC. Amino acid sequence: CASSQGLAGGALQETQYF. The full variable domain, with the rest looked up from reference TRBV14 and TRBJ2-5, is EAGVTQFPSHSVIEKGQTVTLRCDPISGHDNLYWYRRVMGKEIKFLLHFVKESKQDESGMPNNRFLAERTGGTYSTLKVQPAELEDSGVYFCASSQGLAGGALQETQYFGPGTRLLVL.

This chain joins TRBV5-8 and TRBJ2-5; no clear D gene. There are 20 residues in the CDR3. The germline V gene has CDR1 SGHTS and CDR2 YDEGEE. The germline V and J ends were trimmed by 1 base and 2 bases, with 27 bases remaining between them. The CDR3 reads CASSLPTRWPTTNRQETQYF. In DNA, the CDR3 is TGTGCCAGCAGCTTGCCGACGAGGTGGCCTACGACAAACAGACAAGAGACCCAGTACTTC.

The CDR3 sequence is CASSKTGTGVTDTQYF. CDR3 DNA sequence: TGTGCCAGCAGTAAGACCGGGACAGGGGTAACAGATACGCAGTATTTT. The V and J genes are TRBV2 and TRBJ2-3; TRBD1 aligns across 10 bases. This CDR3 region has 16 residues. Looked up from germline, CDR1 is SNHLY and CDR2 is FYNNEI. The J segment lost 3 bases and the V segment lost 5 bases, leaving 8 bases of the junction unmatched. The full variable domain, rest sourced from reference TRBV2 and TRBJ2-3, is EPEVTQTPSHQVTQMGQEVILRCVPISNHLYFYWYRQILGQKVEFLVSFYNNEISEKSEIFDDQFSVERPDGSNFTLKIRSTKLEDSAMYFCASSKTGTGVTDTQYFGPGTRLTVL.

The CDR3 DNA sequence: TGTGCCAGCAGCTTACGGACAGGGCTGTTAGAGACCCAGTACTTC. This codes for CASSLRTGLLETQYF. The V call is TRBV7-9, the J call TRBJ2-5, with TRBD1 matching over 8 bases. CDR3 length: 15 amino acids. Trimming at V came to 2 bases and at J to 4 bases, leaving 6 bases not matched to a gene. The V gene's germline CDR1 is SEHNR and CDR2 FQNEAQ (reference sequence).

The J gene is TRBJ2-6, the V gene TRBV7-9, with D possibly matching TRBD1 (6 bases). Trimming pared 5 bases from V and 0 bases from J, leaving 14 bases between. CDR3 length: 17 residues. Per the germline V gene, CDR1 is SEHNR and CDR2 is FQNEAQ (reference sequence). The CDR3: CASSPRGHSSGANVLTF. CDR3 DNA: TGTGCCAGCAGCCCCCGGGGACATAGCTCTGGGGCCAACGTCCTGACTTTC.

This chain links TRBV5-6 with TRBJ2-3; 10 bases align to TRBD2. The J segment lost 3 bases and the V segment lost 6 bases, leaving 4 bases of the junction unmatched. The germline V gene encodes CDR1 SGHDT and CDR2 YYEEEE. This CDR3 is built from 14 residues. The CDR3 DNA reads as TGTGCCAGCACGACTAGCGGGTCGACAGATACGCAGTATTTT. Amino acids: CASTTSGSTDTQYF.